A selection of T cell receptor beta chains follows, all from one sample in a study of blood T cell repertoires in COVID-19. The repertoire was sequenced with immunoSEQ multiplex PCR; TCRdb's copy has only in-frame clones and lacks some. This table has about 81,000 clones, roughly 95% appearing once. Sequencing was carried out using peripheral blood. The receptors were gathered from a human donor with active COVID-19. The donor label of this sample is uncertain. CDR3s include the opening cysteine and the closing phenylalanine or tryptophan. D genes are given only for firm matches. Expanded clones are given a class, and other clones once, few, many or no size at all.

V	J	size	D	CDR3	DNA
TRBV5-4	TRBJ2-2	-	-	CASSMTGQSTGELFF	TGTGCCAGCAGCATGACGGGACAATCCACCGGGGAGCTGTTTTTT
TRBV11-3	TRBJ1-5	-	-	CAISPSILVMGLEEHF	-
TRBV6-5	TRBJ2-7	-	TRBD1	CASSRQGYEQYF	TGTGCCAGCAGTCGACAGGGCTACGAGCAGTACTTC
TRBV28	TRBJ2-7	-	TRBD1	CASSSGQVSYEQYF	TGTGCCAGCAGTTCCGGACAGGTTTCCTACGAGCAGTACTTC
TRBV21-1	TRBJ2-7	-	-	CASSVGQGAFEQYF	-
TRBV7-2	TRBJ2-4	-	-	CASSLADGGLALAKNIQYF	TGTGCCAGCAGCTTAGCCGATGGTGGTCTAGCTCTAGCCAAAAACATTCAGTACTTC
TRBV5-6	TRBJ2-7	-	-	CASSLDSRYEQYF	TGTGCCAGCAGCTTGGACAGCAGATACGAGCAGTACTTC
TRBV12-3/TRBV12-4	TRBJ2-7	-	-	CASSLYIEQYF	TGTGCCAGCAGTCTATATATTGAGCAGTACTTC
TRBV25-1	TRBJ2-7	-	-	CASSLTGSRAYEQYF	TGTGCCAGCAGTCTCACGGGTTCCCGAGCCTACGAGCAGTACTTC
TRBV6-1	TRBJ2-3	-	-	CASSETDSRGGF	TGTGCCAGCAGTGAAACGGACTCCCGGGGTGGTTTT
TRBV5-1	TRBJ2-2	-	-	CASSLAGVSNTGELFF	TGCGCCAGCAGCTTGGCCGGGGTTTCGAACACCGGGGAGCTGTTTTTT
TRBV3-1/TRBV3-2	TRBJ2-7	-	TRBD2	CYGGTSGRAVQYF	TGTTACGGGGGGACTAGCGGGAGGGCCGTGCAGTACTTC
TRBV5-1	TRBJ2-3	-	-	CASSLGSSDTQYF	TGCGCCAGCAGCTTGGGGAGTAGTGATACGCAGTATTTT
TRBV5-6	TRBJ2-1	-	TRBD2	CASSRHEREAGEQFF	TGTGCCAGCAGTCGTCACGAGCGGGAGGCGGGTGAGCAGTTCTTC
TRBV28	TRBJ2-7	-	TRBD1	CASSLLGGGGYEQYF	TGTGCCAGCAGTTTATTAGGGGGCGGTGGGTACGAGCAGTACTTC
TRBV6-6	TRBJ1-2	few	-	CASSPLNSFYGYTF	TGTGCCAGCAGCCCTCTAAATAGTTTCTATGGCTACACCTTC
TRBV18	TRBJ1-1	-	-	CASSETGMNTEAFF	TGTGCCAGCTCTGAAACGGGGATGAACACTGAAGCTTTCTTT
TRBV9	TRBJ2-1	-	TRBD1	CASSTRTGSSYNEQFF	TGTGCCAGCAGCACCCGGACAGGGAGCTCCTACAATGAGCAGTTCTTC
TRBV7-8	TRBJ2-5	-	TRBD2	CASSSRLAGPQETQYF	TGTGCCAGCAGTTCCAGACTAGCGGGACCCCAAGAGACCCAGTACTTC
TRBV10-3	TRBJ2-2	-	TRBD2	CAISGIPVAGDGELFF	TGTGCCATCAGTGGGATTCCGGTAGCGGGAGACGGGGAGCTGTTTTTT
TRBV5-1	TRBJ2-1	-	TRBD1	CASSLFGDSANEQFF	TGCGCCAGCAGCTTGTTTGGGGACAGTGCTAATGAGCAGTTCTTC
TRBV5-6	TRBJ2-7	few	TRBD2	CASTFGTRKVFEQYF	TGTGCCAGCACCTTCGGGACTAGGAAGGTGTTCGAGCAGTACTTC
TRBV7-2	TRBJ2-1	-	-	CASRLRGEQFF	TGTGCCAGCAGATTAAGGGGGGAGCAGTTCTTC